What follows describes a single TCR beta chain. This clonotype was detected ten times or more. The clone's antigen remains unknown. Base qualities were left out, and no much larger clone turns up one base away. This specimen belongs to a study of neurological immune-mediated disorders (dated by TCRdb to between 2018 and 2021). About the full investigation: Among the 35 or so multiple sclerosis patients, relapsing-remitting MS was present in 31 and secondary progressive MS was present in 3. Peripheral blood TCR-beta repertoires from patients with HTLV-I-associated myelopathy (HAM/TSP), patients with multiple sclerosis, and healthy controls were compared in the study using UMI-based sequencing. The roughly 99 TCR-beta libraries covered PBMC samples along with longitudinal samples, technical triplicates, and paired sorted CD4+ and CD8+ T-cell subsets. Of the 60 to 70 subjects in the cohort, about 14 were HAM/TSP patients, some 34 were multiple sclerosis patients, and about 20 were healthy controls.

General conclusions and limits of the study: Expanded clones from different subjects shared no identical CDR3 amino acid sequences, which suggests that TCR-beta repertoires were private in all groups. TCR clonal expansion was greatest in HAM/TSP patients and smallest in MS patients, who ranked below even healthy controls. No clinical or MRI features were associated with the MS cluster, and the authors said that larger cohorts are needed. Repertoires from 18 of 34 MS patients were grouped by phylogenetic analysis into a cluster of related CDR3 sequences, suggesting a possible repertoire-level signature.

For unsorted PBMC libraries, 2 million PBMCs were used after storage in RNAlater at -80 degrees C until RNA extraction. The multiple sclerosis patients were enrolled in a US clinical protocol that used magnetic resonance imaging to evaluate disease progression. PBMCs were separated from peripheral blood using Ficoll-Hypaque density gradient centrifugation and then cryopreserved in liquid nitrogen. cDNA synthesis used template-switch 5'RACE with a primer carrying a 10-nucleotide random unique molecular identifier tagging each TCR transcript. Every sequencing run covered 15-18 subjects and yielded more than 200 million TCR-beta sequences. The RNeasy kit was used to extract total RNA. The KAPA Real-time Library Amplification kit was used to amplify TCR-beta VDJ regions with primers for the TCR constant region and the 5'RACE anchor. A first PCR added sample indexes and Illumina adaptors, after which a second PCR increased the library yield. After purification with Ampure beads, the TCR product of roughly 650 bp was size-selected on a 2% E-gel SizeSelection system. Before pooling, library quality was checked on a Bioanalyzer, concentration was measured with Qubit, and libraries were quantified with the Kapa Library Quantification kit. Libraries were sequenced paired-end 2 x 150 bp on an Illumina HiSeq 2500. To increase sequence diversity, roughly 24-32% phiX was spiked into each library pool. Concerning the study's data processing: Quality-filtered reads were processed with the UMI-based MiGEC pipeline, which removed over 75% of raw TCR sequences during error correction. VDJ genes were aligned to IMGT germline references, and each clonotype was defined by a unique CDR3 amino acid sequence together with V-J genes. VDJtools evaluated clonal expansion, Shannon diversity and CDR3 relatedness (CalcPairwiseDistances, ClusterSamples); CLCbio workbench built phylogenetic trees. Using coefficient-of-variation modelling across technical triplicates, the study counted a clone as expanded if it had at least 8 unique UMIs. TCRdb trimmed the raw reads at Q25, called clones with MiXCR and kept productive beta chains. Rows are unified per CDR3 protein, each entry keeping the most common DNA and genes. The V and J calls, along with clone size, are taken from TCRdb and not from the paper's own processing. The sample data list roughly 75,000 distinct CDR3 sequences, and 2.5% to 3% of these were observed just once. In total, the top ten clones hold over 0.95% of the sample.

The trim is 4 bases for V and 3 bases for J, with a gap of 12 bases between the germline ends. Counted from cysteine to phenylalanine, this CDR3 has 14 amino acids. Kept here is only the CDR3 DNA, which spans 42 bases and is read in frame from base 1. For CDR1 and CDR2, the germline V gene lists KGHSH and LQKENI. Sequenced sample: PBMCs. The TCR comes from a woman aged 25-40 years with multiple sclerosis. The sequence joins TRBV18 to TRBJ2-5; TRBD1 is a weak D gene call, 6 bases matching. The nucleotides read TGTGCCAGCTCACGGATGGGGACAAAAGAGACCCAGTACTTC. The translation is CASSRMGTKETQYF. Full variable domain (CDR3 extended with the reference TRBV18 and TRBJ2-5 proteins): NAGVMQNPRHLVRRRGQEARLRCSPMKGHSHVYWYRQLPEEGLKFMVYLQKENIIDESGMPKERFSAEFPKEGPSILRIQQVVRGDSAAYFCASSRMGTKETQYFGPGTRLLVL.